This TCR beta chain comes out of a study of molecular identifiers for immune sequencing clone quantification. Study-wide results and caveats: Should identical TCR molecules share a barcode, the sizes of highly expanded clones could be underestimated. Clones that exceeded 20 RNA copies held over 99% of effector molecules, yet under 1% in naive cells.

Via MiXCR, TCRdb re-called the PCR reads, giving one row per CDR3 protein. The table includes 35,000 to 45,000 distinct CDR3 sequences, 15% to 20% detected once. V was shortened by 3 bases and J by 10 bases, with 12 bases between the two germline ends. CDR3 size: 12 residues. This clonotype was recorded many times. Its antigen is not known. CD8+CD4-CCR7+CD45RA+ cells were sorted as naive CD8 T cells. The clonotype comes from a human donor in good health. Some libraries in this study had Jurkat cell RNA spiked in. Source material: naive CD8+ T cells from blood, with Jurkat cell RNA spiked in. Regarding subset: FACS-sorted CD8+CD4-CCR7+CD45RA+ naive T cells. The chain recombines TRBV12-3 or TRBV12-4 with TRBJ1-1; D gene uncertain. The CDR3 sequence: CASSFYTDRAFF. The CDR3, as DNA: TGTGCCAGCAGTTTTTATACAGATCGAGCTTTCTTT.